A selection of T cell receptor beta chains follows, all from one sample in a study of T cell changes during pregnancy in multiple sclerosis. Sequencing was performed with immunoSEQ multiplex PCR; in TCRdb, only in-frame clones are kept and a portion is missing. The sample contains approximately 50,000 clones, approximately 94% of which appear only once. The starting material was CD4+ T cells from peripheral blood mononuclear cells, obtained in the third trimester of pregnancy. The receptors originated from a female donor with multiple sclerosis, enrolled in a pregnancy study. The CDR3 runs from the conserved cysteine through the conserved F or W. D genes are given only for firm matches. Only part of the rows carry a size: once, few, many, or a class if the clone is expanded.

NA TRBJ1-2 TRBV9 few 15 TGTGCCAGCAGCGTAGGGCTGGAGGGGTTCAATGGCTACACCTTC CASSVGLEGFNGYTF
TRBD2 TRBJ2-1 TRBV18 NA 15 TGTGCCAGCTCACGAGGACTAGCGGGAGGGGGTGAGCAGTTCTTC CASSRGLAGGGEQFF
TRBD1 TRBJ2-1 TRBV29-1 NA 13 TGCAGCACCGGAGGGACAGGCTACAATGAGCAGTTCTTC CSTGGTGYNEQFF
TRBD2 TRBJ2-5 TRBV7-6 NA 13 TGTGCCAGCAGCTCAGAGACCCGGGGGGCCCAGTACTTC CASSSETRGAQYF
NA TRBJ1-6 TRBV11-3 NA 16 TGTGCCAGCAGCTATCGACAGGCTGGATATAATTCACCCCTCCACTTT CASSYRQAGYNSPLHF
TRBD1 TRBJ1-6 TRBV10-3 NA 16 TGTGCCATCAGTGAGTCAGGGGGACAGGCCGTGGCACCCCTCCACTTT CAISESGGQAVAPLHF
TRBD1 TRBJ2-7 TRBV6-1 NA 14 TGTGCCAGCAGTTCGGGACAGGGGTACTACGAGCAGTACTTC CASSSGQGYYEQYF
TRBD1 TRBJ1-6 TRBV5-4 NA 14 TGTGCCAGCAGCCCGGACAGGGTTATTTCACCCCTCCACTTT CASSPDRVISPLHF
TRBD1 TRBJ1-1 TRBV27 NA 12 TGTGCCAGCAGCTCTGGGACAGTCGAAGCTTTCTTT CASSSGTVEAFF
TRBD2 TRBJ2-7 TRBV28 NA 15 TGTGCCAGCAGCCCGGCGGTAGCGGGGGGTTACGAGCAGTACTTC CASSPAVAGGYEQYF
NA TRBJ2-7 TRBV11-3 NA 12 TGTGCCAGCAGCTCCAGGGTCTACGAGCAGTACTTC CASSSRVYEQYF
TRBD2 TRBJ2-3 TRBV4-1 NA 19 TGCGCCAGCAGCCAGGAAGCCGGACCTAGCGGGGGACCGCGGGGTACGCAGTATTTT CASSQEAGPSGGPRGTQYF
NA TRBJ1-1 TRBV7-9 NA 15 TGTGCCAGCAGCATCTCGACAGGACTGAACACTGAAGCTTTCTTT CASSISTGLNTEAFF
TRBD2 TRBJ2-1 TRBV7-2 NA 15 TGTGCCAGCAGTTTAGCGGGGGGTACCTACAATGAGCAGTTCTTC CASSLAGGTYNEQFF
TRBD1 TRBJ2-7 TRBV13 NA 15 TGTGCCAGCAGCTTACGGGACAGGAGCTCCTACGAGCAGTACTTC CASSLRDRSSYEQYF
NA TRBJ1-2 TRBV28 NA 13 TGTGCCAGCATCGCAGGTGCAAACTATGGCTACACCTTC CASIAGANYGYTF
TRBD1 TRBJ2-7 TRBV27 NA 13 TGTGCCAGCAGGAGGGCAGGGGGCGACGAGCAGTACTTC CASRRAGGDEQYF
TRBD1 TRBJ2-4 TRBV18 NA 19 TGTGCCAGCTCACCTACCCGGGACAGGGGAGTTTGGGCCAAAAACATTCAGTACTTC CASSPTRDRGVWAKNIQYF
NA TRBJ1-5 TRBV6-5 NA 13 TGTGCCAGCAGTTTAGGGGTAGGTCAGCCCCAGCATTTT CASSLGVGQPQHF
NA TRBJ1-5 TRBV5-5 few 16 TGTGCCAGCAGCTCGACCGGGACTCTCCCAAATCAGCCCCAGCATTTT CASSSTGTLPNQPQHF
TRBD1 TRBJ2-2 TRBV6-5 NA 16 TGTGCCAGCAGTTCCACCAGGACAGGGGACACCGGGGAGCTGTTTTTT CASSSTRTGDTGELFF